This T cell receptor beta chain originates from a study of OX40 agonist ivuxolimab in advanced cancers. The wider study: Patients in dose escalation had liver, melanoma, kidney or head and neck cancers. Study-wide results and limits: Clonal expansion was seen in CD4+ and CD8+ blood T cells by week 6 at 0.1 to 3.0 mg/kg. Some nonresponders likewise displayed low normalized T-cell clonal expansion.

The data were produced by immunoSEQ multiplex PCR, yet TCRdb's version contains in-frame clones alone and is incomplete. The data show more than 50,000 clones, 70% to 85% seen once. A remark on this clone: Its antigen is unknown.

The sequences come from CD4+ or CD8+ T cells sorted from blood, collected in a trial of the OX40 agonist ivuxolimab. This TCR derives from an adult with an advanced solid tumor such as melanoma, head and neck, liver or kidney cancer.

Here the CDR3 DNA reads TGTGCCAGCAGTTCGACCGTTAGGACTGGGGCCAACGTCCTGACTTTC. Translated: CASSSTVRTGANVLTF. The rearrangement uses TRBV6-5 and TRBJ2-6; D unresolved. Germline values: CDR1 MNHEY, CDR2 SVGAGI. CDR3 length: 16 amino acids. V was clipped by 4 bases and J by 2 bases, with 12 bases between them.